A selection of T cell receptor beta chains follows, all from one sample in a study of identical twins. TCRdb reanalysed the 5' RACE reads using MiXCR and keeps one entry per CDR3 protein. This table holds about 890,000 distinct CDR3 sequences, roughly 12% found once. These data are also associated with another study on yellow fever vaccine responses in identical twins.

The source material was PBMCs. The receptor set was obtained from a woman between 18 and 29 years old in good health. CDR3s include the opening cysteine and the closing phenylalanine or tryptophan. A D gene is named only where the DNA matches it firmly. The listing skips clone size in some rows; elsewhere it reads once, few, many or a size class.

CDR3 length	V gene	D gene	clone size	J gene	CDR3 protein	CDR3 DNA
16	TRBV2	TRBD2	.	TRBJ2-5	CASSEGGTSDQETQYF	TGTGCCAGCAGTGAAGGGGGGACTAGCGATCAAGAGACCCAGTACTTC
12	TRBV7-9	.	.	TRBJ2-5	CASNTVGETQYF	TGTGCCAGCAATACGGTGGGGGAGACCCAGTACTTC
12	TRBV2	TRBD1	.	TRBJ2-1	CASRDRDNEQFF	TGTGCCAGCCGGGACAGGGACAATGAGCAGTTCTTC
16	TRBV27	TRBD1	few	TRBJ2-1	CASSRNRDRSYNEQFF	TGTGCCAGCAGCCGTAACCGGGACAGATCCTACAATGAGCAGTTCTTC
14	TRBV11-2	TRBD1	.	TRBJ1-5	CASSAGTANQPQHF	TGTGCCAGCAGCGCGGGGACAGCTAATCAGCCCCAGCATTTT
14	TRBV7-3	.	.	TRBJ1-1	CASSKQGGNTEAFF	TGTGCCAGCAGCAAACAGGGTGGGAACACTGAAGCTTTCTTT
12	TRBV15	.	.	TRBJ1-1	CATRDPATEAFF	TGTGCCACCAGGGACCCTGCGACTGAAGCTTTCTTT
16	TRBV25-1	TRBD2	.	TRBJ2-5	CASSELAGDPQETQYF	TGTGCCAGCAGTGAGCTAGCGGGAGATCCCCAAGAGACCCAGTACTTC
16	TRBV3-1	.	.	TRBJ2-3	CASSGLADSSTDTQYF	TGTGCCAGCTCAGGGCTAGCAGACTCTAGCACAGATACGCAGTATTTT
17	TRBV7-8	.	.	TRBJ2-5	CASSSQGAAVTQETQYF	TGTGCCAGCAGCTCGCAAGGGGCAGCGGTGACGCAAGAGACCCAGTACTTC
15	TRBV12-3/TRBV12-4	TRBD2	many	TRBJ2-7	CASSSPGLGVYEQYF	TGTGCCAGCAGTTCCCCGGGACTAGGCGTCTACGAGCAGTACTTC
15	TRBV5-1	.	.	TRBJ2-5	CASSLETGNQETQYF	TGCGCCAGCAGCTTGGAAACTGGCAACCAAGAGACCCAGTACTTC
14	TRBV29-1	.	.	TRBJ2-1	CSVVRLDSYNEQFF	TGCAGCGTTGTTCGATTAGACTCCTACAATGAGCAGTTCTTC
17	TRBV7-9	TRBD1	many	TRBJ2-4	CASSFGNQGEAKNIQYF	TGTGCCAGCAGCTTCGGGAACCAGGGGGAGGCCAAAAACATTCAGTACTTC
13	TRBV4-1	.	many	TRBJ2-1	CASSQGGVNEQFF	TGCGCCAGCAGCCAAGGGGGCGTCAATGAGCAGTTCTTC
14	TRBV6-2/TRBV6-3	.	many	TRBJ2-2	CASSYSGRTGELFF	TGTGCCAGCAGTTACTCGGGGAGGACCGGGGAGCTGTTTTTT
13	TRBV3-1	.	.	TRBJ2-5	CASSQGRYETQYF	TGTGCCAGCAGTCAAGGTCGTTATGAGACCCAGTACTTC
16	TRBV6-1	.	few	TRBJ1-5	CASTEGAGLGNQPQHF	TGTGCCAGCACCGAAGGCGCGGGACTGGGGAATCAGCCCCAGCATTTT
13	TRBV20-1	.	.	TRBJ2-7	CSAWTGGTYEQYF	TGCAGTGCTTGGACAGGAGGGACCTACGAGCAGTACTTC
14	TRBV10-3	.	many	TRBJ2-1	CAISESGLNNEQFF	TGTGCCATCAGTGAGAGTGGACTTAACAATGAGCAGTTCTTC
14	TRBV12-3/TRBV12-4	TRBD1	many	TRBJ2-1	CASSLGQVHNEQFF	TGTGCCAGCAGTTTGGGACAGGTACACAATGAGCAGTTCTTC
14	TRBV27	.	few	TRBJ2-7	CASSPTGQVYEQYF	TGTGCCAGCAGTCCCACGGGACAAGTCTACGAGCAGTACTTC
15	TRBV24-1	.	few	TRBJ2-3	CATSVGGGGTDTQYF	TGTGCCACCAGTGTCGGGGGAGGTGGCACAGATACGCAGTATTTT
14	TRBV12-3/TRBV12-4	.	few	TRBJ1-2	CASSSDRFNYGYTF	TGTGCCAGCAGTTCTGACAGGTTCAACTATGGCTACACCTTC
16	TRBV15	TRBD1	.	TRBJ2-7	CATSRDSGQGVYEQYF	TGTGCCACCAGCAGAGATTCGGGGCAGGGGGTCTACGAGCAGTACTTC
15	TRBV7-9	.	few	TRBJ1-3	CASSPDGYSGNTIYF	TGTGCCAGCAGCCCGGACGGGTACTCTGGAAACACCATATATTTT
13	TRBV24-1	.	few	TRBJ2-1	CATSDYSGNEQFF	TGTGCCACCAGTGACTATAGCGGCAATGAGCAGTTCTTC
16	TRBV5-1	TRBD1	few	TRBJ2-1	CASSLSGTGVSNEQFF	TGCGCCAGCAGCCTGTCCGGGACAGGGGTGAGCAATGAGCAGTTCTTC
15	TRBV24-1	TRBD2	.	TRBJ2-3	CATREAGGPEDTQYF	TGTGCCACCAGGGAAGCGGGAGGGCCTGAAGATACGCAGTATTTT
14	TRBV4-1	.	.	TRBJ1-2	CASSQDRGDGGYTF	TGCGCCAGCAGCCAAGATCGAGGGGACGGTGGCTACACCTTC
14	TRBV5-5	.	.	TRBJ2-1	CASSTRDTYNEQFF	TGTGCCAGCAGCACCCGGGACACCTACAATGAGCAGTTCTTC
19	TRBV11-1	TRBD2	few	TRBJ2-5	CASSLEAAGLAGGQETQYF	TGTGCCAGCAGCTTAGAGGCAGCAGGACTAGCGGGAGGACAAGAGACCCAGTACTTC
17	TRBV5-1	TRBD1	few	TRBJ1-4	CASSLTVTGGLDEKLFF	TGCGCCAGCAGCTTGACGGTAACAGGGGGCTTGGATGAAAAACTGTTTTTT
16	TRBV28	.	few	TRBJ2-2	CASSWVRGKATGELFF	TGTGCCAGCAGTTGGGTTCGGGGGAAAGCCACCGGGGAGCTGTTTTTT
15	TRBV7-9	.	many	TRBJ2-5	CASSRGRQGQETQYF	TGTGCCAGCAGCCGAGGACGGCAGGGTCAAGAGACCCAGTACTTC
13	TRBV29-1	.	many	TRBJ2-1	CSVRAGGYNEQFF	TGCAGCGTTCGGGCAGGGGGGTACAATGAGCAGTTCTTC
15	TRBV2	.	.	TRBJ1-6	CASSLEQEYNSPLHF	TGTGCCAGCTCCCTGGAACAGGAATACAATTCACCCCTCCACTTT
16	TRBV3-1	.	.	TRBJ1-5	CASSPTGPLSNQPQHF	TGTGCCAGCAGCCCCACGGGACCTCTTAGCAATCAGCCCCAGCATTTT
14	TRBV6-1	TRBD2	few	TRBJ2-1	CATKRASGGDEQFF	TGTGCCACCAAACGGGCTAGCGGGGGAGATGAGCAGTTCTTC
17	TRBV10-2	.	many	TRBJ2-1	CASRLPGLLPPDNEQFF	TGCGCCAGCAGGCTCCCGGGTCTCTTACCACCGGACAATGAGCAGTTCTTC
13	TRBV20-1	.	.	TRBJ2-1	CSAVPLPSAEQFF	TGCAGTGCTGTACCCTTACCTAGCGCTGAGCAGTTCTTC
15	TRBV7-9	TRBD2	.	TRBJ2-3	CASTSGDYGTDTQYF	TGTGCCAGCACCTCGGGGGACTACGGCACAGATACGCAGTATTTT
14	TRBV7-9	.	few	TRBJ2-3	CASSFGRGTDTQYF	TGTGCCAGCAGCTTTGGCAGGGGCACAGATACGCAGTATTTT
11	TRBV10-2	TRBD1	.	TRBJ2-1	CASSRGYEQFF	TGCGCCAGCAGCAGGGGGTATGAGCAGTTCTTC
15	TRBV20-1	TRBD2	.	TRBJ2-1	CSARVLAGVGNEQFF	TGCAGTGCTAGAGTGCTAGCGGGAGTGGGTAATGAGCAGTTCTTC
16	TRBV15	.	.	TRBJ1-6	CATSRDWDGADSPLHF	TGTGCCACCAGCAGAGATTGGGATGGGGCAGATTCACCCCTCCACTTT
15	TRBV18	.	.	TRBJ2-3	CASSPRWDDTDTQYF	TGTGCCAGCTCACCACGGTGGGACGACACAGATACGCAGTATTTT
16	TRBV28	TRBD1	few	TRBJ2-7	CASSWAPGTGSSEQYF	TGTGCCAGCAGTTGGGCCCCCGGGACAGGGAGTAGTGAGCAGTACTTC
16	TRBV25-1	TRBD1	few	TRBJ2-2	CASSIAGTGNTGELFF	TGTGCCAGCAGTATCGCCGGGACAGGGAACACCGGGGAGCTGTTTTTT
15	TRBV11-2	TRBD2	.	TRBJ2-2	CASNTGGGQTGELFF	TGTGCCAGCAACACCGGCGGGGGGCAAACCGGGGAGCTGTTTTTT
11	TRBV12-3/TRBV12-4	.	many	TRBJ2-7	CASSLTGEQYF	TGTGCCAGCAGTTTGACGGGCGAGCAGTACTTC
14	TRBV5-1	.	few	TRBJ1-1	CASSLVLMNTEAFF	TGCGCCAGCAGCTTGGTTTTAATGAACACTGAAGCTTTCTTT
14	TRBV20-1	TRBD1	.	TRBJ2-2	CSARGDRGLGELFF	TGCAGTGCTAGGGGGGACAGGGGGCTGGGGGAGCTGTTTTTT
14	TRBV27	TRBD1	few	TRBJ2-2	CASSLITGAGELFF	TGTGCCAGCAGTTTAATTACAGGGGCCGGGGAGCTGTTTTTT
13	TRBV12-3/TRBV12-4	.	few	TRBJ2-7	CASRLTGNREQYF	TGTGCCAGCAGACTTACAGGGAATCGCGAGCAGTACTTC
15	TRBV20-1	.	few	TRBJ2-1	CSARDLRGDYNEQFF	TGCAGTGCTAGAGATCTGAGGGGAGACTACAATGAGCAGTTCTTC